This T cell receptor (beta chain) came from a study of T-cell reconstitution after alpha-beta-depleted transplantation in children. Unique molecular identifiers tagged the TCRbeta library. TCRdb recomputed calls from the PCR reads with MiXCR, one row per CDR3 protein. The sample holds approximately 640,000 distinct CDR3 sequences, around a sixth seen once. In germline, CDR1 is MRHNA, CDR2 SNTAGT. This CDR3 region has 17 residues. Trimming took off 0 bases at V and 0 bases at J, with 9 bases between the two ends. The sequence came from a human donor who donated a stem cell graft to a child with acute myeloid leukemia. The sequencing here drew on PBMCs from the stem cell graft donor, taken from the stem cell graft. The rearrangement uses TRBV6-4 and TRBJ2-6; perhaps TRBD1 as D (5 bases). For the CDR3, the DNA is TGTGCCAGCAGTGACTCACCCAGGGTCTCTGGGGCCAACGTCCTGACTTTC. The encoded protein is CASSDSPRVSGANVLTF.